This T cell receptor beta chain was observed in a study of long-term antiretroviral therapy in people with HIV. The CDR3 is 16 residues long. The ends were cut back, 7 bases at V and 2 bases at J, with 19 bases in the middle. Germline V gene data show CDR1 as SSHAT and CDR2 as FNYEAQ (reference sequence). The assay used was immunoSEQ (version v3.0), run at survey level. Produced via immunoSEQ multiplex PCR; TCRdb's table is partial and in-frame only. The sample lists 25,000 to 30,000 clones, about 94% occurring once. This TCR was recovered from a woman between 40 and 55 years old with HIV. The chain has TRBV7-7 and TRBJ2-3; weak D call: TRBD1 (5 bases). Sequencing used unsorted PBMCs, obtained approximately 6.3 years after starting antiretroviral therapy. The CDR3 reads CASTTSPPGSTDTQYF. CDR3 nucleotide sequence: TGTGCCAGCACCACCTCCCCCCCAGGGTCCACAGATACGCAGTATTTT.